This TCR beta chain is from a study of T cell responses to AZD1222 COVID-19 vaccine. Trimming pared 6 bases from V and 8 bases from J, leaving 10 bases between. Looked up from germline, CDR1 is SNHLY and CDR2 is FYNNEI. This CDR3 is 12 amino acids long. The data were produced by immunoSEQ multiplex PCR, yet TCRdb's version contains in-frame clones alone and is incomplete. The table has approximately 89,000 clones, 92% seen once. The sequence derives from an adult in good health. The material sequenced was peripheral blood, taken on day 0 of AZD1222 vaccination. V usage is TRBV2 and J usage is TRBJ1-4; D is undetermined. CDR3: CASSGEGEKLFF. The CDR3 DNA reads TGTGCCAGCAGCGGGGAGGGAGAAAAACTGTTTTTT.